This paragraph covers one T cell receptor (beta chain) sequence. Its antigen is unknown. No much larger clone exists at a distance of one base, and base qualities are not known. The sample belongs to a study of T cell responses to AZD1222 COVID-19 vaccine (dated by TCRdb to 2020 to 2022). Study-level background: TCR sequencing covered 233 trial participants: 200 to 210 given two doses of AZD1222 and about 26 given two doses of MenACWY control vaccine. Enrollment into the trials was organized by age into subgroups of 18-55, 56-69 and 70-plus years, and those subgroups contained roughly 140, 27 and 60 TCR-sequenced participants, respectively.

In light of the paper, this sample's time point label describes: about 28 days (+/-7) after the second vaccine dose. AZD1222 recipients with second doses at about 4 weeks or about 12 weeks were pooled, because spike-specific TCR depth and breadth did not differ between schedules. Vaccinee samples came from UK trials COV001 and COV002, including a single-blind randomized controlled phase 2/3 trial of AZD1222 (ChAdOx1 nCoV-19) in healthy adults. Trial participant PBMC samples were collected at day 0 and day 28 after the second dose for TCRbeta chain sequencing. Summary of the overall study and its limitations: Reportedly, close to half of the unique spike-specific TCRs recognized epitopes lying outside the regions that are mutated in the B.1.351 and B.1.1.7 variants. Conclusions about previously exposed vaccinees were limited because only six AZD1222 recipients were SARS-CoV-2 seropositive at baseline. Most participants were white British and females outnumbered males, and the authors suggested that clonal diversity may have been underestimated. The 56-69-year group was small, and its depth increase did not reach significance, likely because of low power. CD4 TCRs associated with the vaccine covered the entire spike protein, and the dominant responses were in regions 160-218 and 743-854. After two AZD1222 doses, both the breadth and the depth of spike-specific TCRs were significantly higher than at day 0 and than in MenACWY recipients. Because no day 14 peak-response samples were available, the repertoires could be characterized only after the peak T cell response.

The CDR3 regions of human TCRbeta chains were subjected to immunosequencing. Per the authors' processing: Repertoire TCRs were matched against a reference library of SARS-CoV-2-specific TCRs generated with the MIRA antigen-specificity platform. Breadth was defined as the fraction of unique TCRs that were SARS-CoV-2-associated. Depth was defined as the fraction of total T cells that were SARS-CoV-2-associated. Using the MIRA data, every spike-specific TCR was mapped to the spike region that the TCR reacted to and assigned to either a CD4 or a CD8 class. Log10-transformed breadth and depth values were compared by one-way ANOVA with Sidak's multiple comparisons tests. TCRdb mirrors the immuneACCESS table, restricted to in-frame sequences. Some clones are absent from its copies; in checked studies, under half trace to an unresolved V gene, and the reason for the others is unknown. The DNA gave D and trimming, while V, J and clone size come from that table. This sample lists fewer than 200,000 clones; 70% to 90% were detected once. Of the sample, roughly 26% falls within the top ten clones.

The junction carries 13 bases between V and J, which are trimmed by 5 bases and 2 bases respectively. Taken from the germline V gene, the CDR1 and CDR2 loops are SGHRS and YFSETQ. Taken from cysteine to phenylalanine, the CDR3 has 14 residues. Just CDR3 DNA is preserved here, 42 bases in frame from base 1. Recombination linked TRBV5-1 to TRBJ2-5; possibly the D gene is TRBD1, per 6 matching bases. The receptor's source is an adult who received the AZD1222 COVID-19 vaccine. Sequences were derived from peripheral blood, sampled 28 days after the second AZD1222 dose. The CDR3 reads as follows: CASRRTVLQETQYF. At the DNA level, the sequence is TGCGCCAGCAGAAGGACAGTCCTTCAAGAGACCCAGTACTTC.